The 2 T cell receptor beta chains presented below share a single source sample, sequenced in a study of response to subunit inactivated influenza vaccine. Via MiXCR, TCRdb re-called the RT-PCR reads, giving one row per CDR3 protein. This sample has roughly 700,000 distinct CDR3 sequences, with around 13% found just once. Specimen: PBMCs from blood, collected 14 days before vaccination. Receptor source: a man aged 50-60 years who received an inactivated influenza vaccine.

This clonotype was seen repeatedly, ten times or more. The genes are TRBV20-1 and TRBJ2-2; D remains unclear. CDR1 and CDR2 (germline): DFQATT, SNEGSKA (reference sequence). The ends were cut back, 5 bases at V and 8 bases at J, with 12 bases in the middle. CDR3 length: 12 amino acids. CDR3 sequence (DNA): TGCAGTGCTCCGGGTTTTAAGGGGGAGCTGTTTTTT. Translation: CSAPGFKGELFF.

This clonotype was found a few times. The V and J genes are TRBV20-1 and TRBJ1-2; possibly TRBD1 for D (6 bases). The germline gives CDR1 DFQATT, CDR2 SNEGSKA (reference sequence). The V end lost 1 base, the J end lost 0 bases, and 15 bases lay between the germline ends. The CDR3 is made up of 16 amino acids. DNA of the CDR3: TGCAGTGCTAGAGGCCCCGAGGGACAAGCTAACTATGGCTACACCTTC. It codes for CSARGPEGQANYGYTF.